This T cell receptor beta chain originates from a study of T cell responses to AZD1222 COVID-19 vaccine. TCRdb's table, derived via immunoSEQ multiplex PCR, lists solely in-frame clones and lacks some. In the table there are about 140,000 clones, approximately 90% of which are singletons. The table lists this clone with a count of one. Trimming took 1 base from V and 2 from J, leaving 14 bases between them. There are 16 residues in the CDR3. CDR1 and CDR2 from the germline V gene are SGHAT and FQNNGV. The origin of this receptor is an adult in good health. The chain couples TRBV11-2 to TRBJ1-1; the D is unclear. Sequencing used peripheral blood, obtained on day 0 of AZD1222 vaccination. This CDR3 is CASSLGVHRGNTEAFF. The CDR3 region has the DNA TGTGCCAGCAGCTTAGGGGTCCACAGAGGTAACACTGAAGCTTTCTTT.